The 26 T cell receptor beta chains presented below share a single source sample, sequenced in a study of blood T cell repertoires in COVID-19. Profiling relied on immunoSEQ multiplex PCR, and the TCRdb table lists in-frame clones only, not all of them. The table shows roughly 250,000 clones, with approximately 85% occurring only once. Sequenced material: peripheral blood. These receptors came from a human donor with COVID-19, enrolled during active disease. The donor label of this sample is uncertain.

The V gene is TRBV5-1, the J gene TRBJ1-2, with D possibly TRBD1 on 6 matching bases. The CDR3 runs to 14 residues. Trimming removed 0 bases at V and 2 bases at J, with 8 bases between. Germline V gene sequence: CDR1 SGHRS, CDR2 YFSETQ. For the CDR3, the DNA is TGCGCCAGCAGCTTGGATCAGGGGAACTATGGCTACACCTTC. Protein sequence: CASSLDQGNYGYTF.

In nucleotides, the CDR3 is TGCGCCAGTGGGGGACTAGCGGGAAGGACAGATACGCAGTATTTT. Translation gives CASGGLAGRTDTQYF. This chain links TRBV10-1 with TRBJ2-3; 13 bases map to TRBD2. V dropped 9 bases and J dropped 3; count of bases not matched to a gene: 6. In germline, CDR1 is WNHNN, CDR2 SYGVQD (reference sequence). CDR3 length: 15 residues.

The chain employs TRBV24-1 and TRBJ2-7; D may be TRBD1 (6 bases). This CDR3 has 12 amino acids. Germline assignment: CDR1 KGHDR and CDR2 SFDVKD. With 6 bases removed from V and 2 bases from J, the gap between germline ends came to 7 bases. The CDR3 region is CATSTGTYEQYF. DNA of the CDR3: TGTGCCACCAGTACAGGGACCTACGAGCAGTACTTC.

The chain carries TRBV18 and TRBJ2-7; TRBD1 might be the D (5 bases). CDR3 length: 15 amino acids. Looked up from germline, CDR1 is KGHSH and CDR2 is LQKENI. V lost 2 bases to trimming and J lost 0 bases, with 11 bases between them. The DNA for the CDR3 is TGTGCCAGCTCACCATTGATTGACAGCTCCTACGAGCAGTACTTC. This translates into CASSPLIDSSYEQYF.

The chain combines TRBV6-2 or TRBV6-3 with TRBJ2-3; 8 nucleotides agree with TRBD2. V dropped 0 bases and J dropped 8; count of bases not matched to a gene: 1. Germline V gene lookup returns CDR1 MNHEY and CDR2 SVGEGT. This CDR3 contains 13 residues. The CDR3 nucleotides read TGTGCCAGCAGTTACTCCACTAGCGGTACGCAGTATTTT. It translates to CASSYSTSGTQYF.

This chain links TRBV4-3 with TRBJ2-2; perhaps TRBD1 as D (6 bases). The CDR3 consists of 18 residues. Per germline, CDR1 LGHNA and CDR2 YSLEER. The V gene lost 0 bases and the J gene lost 3 bases, with 17 bases spanning the gap. Written as DNA, the CDR3 is TGCGCCAGCAGCCAAGACCCCGGCGGACAGCAAGACACCGGGGAGCTGTTTTTT. Translated: CASSQDPGGQQDTGELFF.

This sequence joins TRBV9 and TRBJ2-1, with D tentatively TRBD2 (6 bases). Germline V gives CDR1 SGDLS, CDR2 YYNGEE. The CDR3 has 16 amino acids. V was pared by 0 bases and J by 1 base, with 11 bases between. The CDR3 region has the DNA TGTGCCAGCAGCGTAGCTTCCCGGGAGTCCTACAATGAGCAGTTCTTC. It encodes CASSVASRESYNEQFF.

The table lists this clone with a few counts. The chain carries TRBV4-1 and TRBJ2-3; possibly TRBD1 for D (5 bases). Trimming shortened V by 2 bases and J by 8 bases, and 14 bases separated the two germline ends. Germline loops: CDR1 MGHRA, CDR2 YSYEKL. CDR3 length: 14 amino acids. The chain's CDR3 is CASSQLQGPATQYF. The CDR3 bases are TGCGCCAGCAGCCAACTTCAGGGCCCAGCTACGCAGTATTTT.

This rearrangement joins TRBV18 to TRBJ1-1; D is uncertain. The CDR3 extends over 13 amino acids. Germline V CDR1 and CDR2: KGHSH, LQKENI. V gave up 4 bases and J gave up 1 base, with 7 bases separating them. CDR3 loop: CASSLHTNTEAFF. The CDR3 bases are TGTGCCAGCTCACTCCACACGAACACTGAAGCTTTCTTT.

The J gene is TRBJ2-1, the V gene TRBV20-1; 9 positions match TRBD1. J lost 12 bases, V lost 4 bases, and 4 bases had no gene match. Germline-derived CDR1 and CDR2 are DFQATT and SNEGSKA (reference sequence). The CDR3 loop spans 11 amino acids. CDR3 protein: CSAKTGGGQFF. CDR3 DNA sequence: TGCAGTGCTAAAACAGGGGGCGGGCAGTTCTTC.

The chain recombines TRBV28 with TRBJ1-2; D may be TRBD1 (6 bases). The germline V gene encodes CDR1 MDHEN and CDR2 SYDVKM. This CDR3 is 14 amino acids long. Trimming removed 1 base at V and 7 bases at J, with 13 bases between. This CDR3 is CASSLSQGMGGYTF. The DNA of the CDR3 is TGTGCCAGCAGTTTATCCCAGGGGATGGGTGGCTACACCTTC.

The chain recombines TRBV21-1 with TRBJ1-5; the table's D call, TRBD1, was not checked against the DNA. TRBV21-1 is flagged as a pseudogene. The CDR3 loop spans 15 amino acids. DNA for the CDR3: TGTGCCAGCAGCAACGGGACAGGATACAATCAGCCCCAGCATTTT. Translation: CASSNGTGYNQPQHF.

This chain connects TRBV5-8 to TRBJ2-3; a possible D gene is TRBD1 (6 bases). Deletions cut 0 bases from V and 2 bases from J, with 13 bases between. Germline lookup yields CDR1 SGHTS and CDR2 YDEGEE. The CDR3 has 16 amino acids. As DNA, the CDR3 is TGTGCCAGCAGCTTGGAGGGCAGGGGAGACACAGATACGCAGTATTTT. Its translation: CASSLEGRGDTDTQYF.

The chain recombines TRBV12-3 or TRBV12-4 with TRBJ2-7; no clear D gene. Trimming shortened V by 2 bases and J by 7 bases, and 9 bases separated the two germline ends. The CDR3 extends over 12 amino acids. Here the CDR3 reads CASSLTLREQYF. CDR3 DNA: TGTGCCAGCAGTTTAACCCTGCGGGAGCAGTACTTC.

This chain links TRBV7-2 with TRBJ1-3; 7 bases agree with TRBD1. Germline values: CDR1 SGHTA, CDR2 FQGNSA. The trim removed 4 bases at V and 4 bases at J, leaving 7 bases unmatched. The CDR3 consists of 15 residues. The CDR3 nucleotides are TGTGCCAGCAGCTCGTACGGGACAGTAGGAAACACCATATATTTT. Translated: CASSSYGTVGNTIYF.

This clone was seen more than once but under ten times. V gene TRBV9 combines with J gene TRBJ1-1, with D maybe TRBD1 (6 bases). Germline values: CDR1 SGDLS, CDR2 YYNGEE. The CDR3 has 13 residues. Trimming took 6 bases from V and 3 from J, leaving 12 bases between them. The DNA of the CDR3 is TGTGCCAGCACCACAGGGCTGGACACTGAAGCTTTCTTT. This encodes CASTTGLDTEAFF.

J is TRBJ1-4 and V is TRBV18, with D unclear. The V gene lost 6 bases and the J gene lost 4 bases, with 12 bases spanning the gap. Germline V lookup: CDR1 KGHSH, CDR2 LQKENI. The CDR3 is made up of 14 amino acids. The CDR3, as DNA: TGTGCCAGCTCTCCCACCAGGCTTAATGAAAAACTGTTTTTT. Protein product: CASSPTRLNEKLFF. The full variable domain, in which reference TRBV18 and TRBJ1-4 provide the parts outside the CDR3, is NAGVMQNPRHLVRRRGQEARLRCSPMKGHSHVYWYRQLPEEGLKFMVYLQKENIIDESGMPKERFSAEFPKEGPSILRIQQVVRGDSAAYFCASSPTRLNEKLFFGSGTQLSVL.

This chain joins TRBV19 and TRBJ1-1, with 9 nucleotides matching TRBD1. Trimming removed 7 bases from V and 0 bases from J; junction bases left unmatched: 6. The CDR3 runs 15 residues. The germline gives CDR1 LNHDA, CDR2 SQIVND (reference sequence). DNA of the CDR3: TGTGCCAGTACCACCGGGACAGGGATGAACACTGAAGCTTTCTTT. This encodes CASTTGTGMNTEAFF.

The V gene is TRBV18, the J gene TRBJ1-6; 8 bases are a match to TRBD1. The V and J ends lost 3 bases and 5 bases, in that order; junction bases with no gene match: 6. Germline V gives CDR1 KGHSH, CDR2 LQKENI. This CDR3 contains 16 residues. CDR3 sequence reads: CASSPVAGQDNSPLHF. The CDR3 DNA follows: TGTGCCAGCTCACCCGTCGCGGGACAGGATAATTCACCCCTCCACTTT.

This clone appeared a single time. The chain's CDR3 is CASSVQTDNEAFF. In nucleotides, the CDR3 is TGTGCCAGCAGCGTGCAGACGGACAATGAAGCTTTCTTT. The chain couples TRBV5-5 to TRBJ1-1; the D gene is possibly TRBD1 (5 bases). The CDR3 is 13 residues long. Per germline, CDR1 SGHKS and CDR2 YYEKEE (reference sequence). V was cut by 4 bases and J by 7 bases, with 14 bases left in between.

This chain links TRBV19 with TRBJ1-5; TRBD1 is a possible D gene (5 bases). Trimming removed 3 bases from V and 7 bases from J, with 16 bases in between. Looked up from germline, CDR1 is LNHDA and CDR2 is SQIVND (reference sequence). The CDR3 consists of 15 residues. The DNA of the CDR3 is TGTGCCAGTAGTATGCGCGGGGGGTCAGAGCAGCCCCAGCATTTT. This translates into CASSMRGGSEQPQHF. The complete variable domain, with remaining parts taken from reference TRBV19 and TRBJ1-5, reads DGGITQSPKYLFRKEGQNVTLSCEQNLNHDAMYWYRQDPGQGLRLIYYSQIVNDFQKGDIAEGYSVSREKKESFPLTVTSAQKNPTAFYLCASSMRGGSEQPQHFGDGTRLSIL.

The chain employs TRBV28 and TRBJ1-2; TRBD1 matches at 7 bases. This CDR3 region has 12 residues. The J segment lost 7 bases and the V segment lost 3 bases, leaving 2 bases of the junction unmatched. Germline-derived CDR1 and CDR2 are MDHEN and SYDVKM. This chain's CDR3 is CASSFRGAGYTF. DNA for the CDR3: TGTGCCAGCAGTTTCAGGGGGGCTGGCTACACCTTC.

This chain connects TRBV21-1 to TRBJ2-2; TRBD1 was called by the table and not checked on the DNA. TRBV21-1 has pseudogene status. CDR3 size: 17 residues. CDR3 region: CASSRSGPGCGVGELFF. CDR3 sequence (DNA): TGTGCCAGCAGCAGATCAGGGCCAGGGTGTGGGGTCGGGGAGCTGTTTTTT.

The chain's CDR3 is CASSLYRDSNQPQHF. The CDR3 bases are TGTGCCAGCAGTTTATACAGGGATAGCAATCAGCCCCAGCATTTT. This chain links TRBV28 with TRBJ1-5; maybe TRBD1 (6 bases). With 1 base removed from V and 0 bases from J, the gap between germline ends came to 7 bases. Germline CDR1 and CDR2: MDHEN and SYDVKM. The CDR3 is 15 residues long.

Of note for this clone: This same CDR3 is encoded by further DNA sequences in the sample. The rearrangement links TRBV5-1 to TRBJ2-7; 11 nucleotides align to TRBD2. Germline CDR1 reads SGHRS; CDR2 reads YFSETQ. V was clipped by 1 base and J by 7 bases; unmatched bases: 4. This CDR3 has 14 residues. CDR3 sequence (DNA): TGCGCCAGCAGCTTGTCTAGCGGGAGGTCAGAGCAGTACTTC. Translation gives CASSLSSGRSEQYF.

The chain links TRBV24-1 to TRBJ1-2; D not resolved. CDR1 KGHDR and CDR2 SFDVKD come from the germline V gene. The V end lost 6 bases, the J end lost 6 bases, and 13 bases lay between the germline ends. The CDR3 is made up of 13 amino acids. As DNA, the CDR3 is TGTGCCACCAGTCTCGGTCCCTTAGATGGCTACACCTTC. Translating it yields CATSLGPLDGYTF.